This TCR beta chain was captured by sequencing in a study of T cell responses to AZD1222 COVID-19 vaccine. Libraries were prepared by immunoSEQ multiplex PCR; TCRdb keeps only in-frame clonotypes and omits some of them. The sample shows about 100,000 clones, 70% to 90% of them seen only once. Findings and caveats of the study: Spike-specific TCR breadth and depth were elevated following two AZD1222 doses. Targets within unmutated variant regions were reportedly found for nearly half of spike-specific TCRs. Most donors were white British, females outnumbered males, and clonal diversity was possibly underestimated.

Germline CDR1 reads SNHLY; CDR2 reads FYNNEI. The CDR3 is made up of 14 amino acids. Deletions cut 6 bases from V and 5 bases from J, with 11 bases between. This clone appeared a few times. Its antigen is undetermined. J is TRBJ2-6 and V is TRBV2; D is unresolved. Sequenced material: peripheral blood, taken 28 days after the second AZD1222 dose. The sequence derives from an adult who received the AZD1222 COVID-19 vaccine. In DNA form, the CDR3 reads TGTGCCAGCAGCCCCCTATTGAGGGCCAACGTCCTGACTTTC. This encodes CASSPLLRANVLTF.